The 27 T cell receptor beta chains presented below share a single source sample, sequenced in a study of cytomegalovirus exposure and HLA in healthy donors. Primers included in the PCR were 60 Vbeta and 13 Jbeta primers. Here immunoSEQ multiplex PCR was the method, and the copy in TCRdb shows in-frame clones only, minus some. The repertoire table contains fewer than 130,000 clones. The sequenced sample was PBMCs. The receptors shown here come from a man aged 45-65 years in good health and CMV-seronegative.

The rearrangement links TRBV19 to TRBJ2-2; 8 nucleotides align to TRBD1. The CDR3 is made up of 14 amino acids. Germline lookup yields CDR1 LNHDA and CDR2 SQIVND (reference sequence). The J segment lost 6 bases and the V segment lost 5 bases, leaving 5 bases of the junction unmatched. This CDR3 is CASSSQGAAGELFF. Written as DNA, the CDR3 is TGTGCCAGTAGTTCCCAGGGGGCGGCCGGGGAGCTGTTTTTT.

This chain connects TRBV23-1 to TRBJ2-7, with 10 bases aligning to TRBD1. TRBV23-1 is assigned to the ORF class and has an uncertain function. After removal of 8 bases from V and 3 bases from J, the junction contained 1 base not matched to a gene. The CDR3 has 12 amino acids. This CDR3 is CASGTGVYEQYF. The CDR3 DNA is TGCGCCAGCGGGACAGGGGTCTACGAGCAGTACTTC.

In DNA, the CDR3 is TGTGCCAGCAGCTTAGGCACCAGCTCCTACAATGAGCAGTTCTTC. Translation gives CASSLGTSSYNEQFF. The rearrangement links TRBV7-9 to TRBJ2-1; no firm D call. This CDR3 has 15 residues. Germline assignment: CDR1 SEHNR and CDR2 FQNEAQ (reference sequence). The V gene lost 1 base and the J gene lost 0 bases, with 7 bases spanning the gap.

The chain combines TRBV13 with TRBJ1-1, with a weak D call TRBD1 (5 bases). The CDR3 sequence is 17 residues long. The V gene's germline CDR1 is PRHDT and CDR2 FYEKMQ (reference sequence). Trimming removed 5 bases from V and 3 bases from J, with 22 bases in between. CDR3 bases: TGTGCCAGCAGCCCCCTGGGGGACTTTGGGGCCGACACTGAAGCTTTCTTT. This sequence encodes CASSPLGDFGADTEAFF. The full variable domain, its missing parts supplied by reference TRBV13 and TRBJ1-1, is AAGVIQSPRHLIKEKRETATLKCYPIPRHDTVYWYQQGPGQDPQFLISFYEKMQSDKGSIPDRFSAQQFSDYHSELNMSSLELGDSALYFCASSPLGDFGADTEAFFGQGTRLTVV.

The rearrangement links TRBV11-2 to TRBJ2-7; 12 bases fit TRBD2. The CDR3 sequence is 17 residues long. The trim removed 0 bases at V and 3 bases at J, leaving 6 bases unmatched. Germline V gene sequence: CDR1 SGHAT, CDR2 FQNNGV. CDR3: CASSLDFRLAGVYEQYF. The CDR3 DNA reads as TGTGCCAGCAGCTTAGATTTTAGACTAGCGGGAGTCTACGAGCAGTACTTC.

The chain employs TRBV7-9 and TRBJ2-7; maybe TRBD2 (6 bases). The CDR3 has 14 amino acids. Trimming removed 4 bases from V and 2 bases from J, with 12 bases in between. CDR1 is SEHNR and CDR2 is FQNEAQ in the germline V gene (reference sequence). For the CDR3, the DNA is TGTGCCAGCAGCTCCGGGACTGCCACCTACGAGCAGTACTTC. Its protein is CASSSGTATYEQYF. The full variable domain, its missing parts supplied by reference TRBV7-9 and TRBJ2-7, is DTGVSQNPRHKITKRGQNVTFRCDPISEHNRLYWYRQTLGQGPEFLTYFQNEAQLEKSRLLSDRFSAERPKGSFSTLEIQRTEQGDSAMYLCASSSGTATYEQYFGPGTRLTVT.

The chain uses TRBV9 and TRBJ2-1; D is possibly TRBD1 (6 bases). Looked up from germline, CDR1 is SGDLS and CDR2 is YYNGEE. The CDR3 sequence is 16 residues long. Trimming removed 3 bases at V and 5 bases at J, with 18 bases between. The CDR3 sequence: CASSDPPDSTDNEQFF. DNA of the CDR3: TGTGCCAGCAGCGACCCCCCGGACAGTACTGACAATGAGCAGTTCTTC.

The J gene is TRBJ2-1, the V gene TRBV15, with TRBD1 matching over 9 bases. Germline V lookup: CDR1 LNHNV, CDR2 YYDKDF (reference sequence). V gave up 0 bases and J gave up 7 bases; unmatched junction bases: 13. This CDR3 contains 18 residues. The CDR3 is CATSRDGDRDMGRNEQFF. CDR3 DNA sequence: TGTGCCACCAGCAGAGATGGGGACAGGGATATGGGTAGGAATGAGCAGTTCTTC.

This sequence joins TRBV2 and TRBJ2-1, with TRBD2 matching over 8 bases. The germline V gene encodes CDR1 SNHLY and CDR2 FYNNEI. The CDR3 is 17 residues long. V was pared by 4 bases and J by 2 bases, with 10 bases of the junction left unmatched. DNA for the CDR3: TGTGCCAGCAGTGCAATTTTAGCGGGGATCACCTACAATGAGCAGTTCTTC. Its protein is CASSAILAGITYNEQFF.

V and J are TRBV2 and TRBJ2-1; TRBD2 matches at 13 bases. This CDR3 spans 17 amino acids. Germline CDR1 reads SNHLY; CDR2 reads FYNNEI. Germline trimming cut 2 bases from V and 8 bases from J; bases unmatched to any gene: 9. The DNA of the CDR3 is TGTGCCAGCAGTGAAACCCGAGGACTAGCGGGAGTATATGAGCAGTTCTTC. It encodes CASSETRGLAGVYEQFF.

The chain combines TRBV6-1 with TRBJ2-7; D is possibly TRBD2 (6 bases). The CDR3 spans 14 residues. Trimming pared 2 bases from V and 1 base from J, leaving 9 bases between. Germline CDR1 MNHNS, CDR2 SASEGT. CDR3 nucleotides: TGTGCCAGCAGTGAATTCGGGACTTCCTACGAGCAGTACTTC. It specifies CASSEFGTSYEQYF.

The chain recombines TRBV6-6 with TRBJ2-3; 7 bases align to TRBD2. The length of the CDR3 is 16 residues. The V gene end was trimmed by 0 bases and the J gene end by 5 bases; junction bases not matched to a gene: 8. The germline CDR1 and CDR2 sequences are MNHNY and SVGAGI (reference sequence). CDR3 coding DNA: TGTGCCAGCAGTTACTCGGGGGGGACTCGCGGAGATACGCAGTATTTT. This gives the protein CASSYSGGTRGDTQYF.

The V and J genes are TRBV10-3 and TRBJ2-2, with 11 bases matching TRBD2. Trimming took 9 bases from V and 4 from J; bases not matched to a gene: 13. Germline assignment: CDR1 ENHRY and CDR2 SYGVKD. The CDR3 sequence is 17 residues long. CDR3 in DNA: TGTGCCATACACGATGGGCGAGGACTAGCGGGCACCGGGGAGCTGTTTTTT. This codes for CAIHDGRGLAGTGELFF.

The chain is built from TRBV7-2 and TRBJ2-7; the D gene is possibly TRBD2 (6 bases). Germline V gene lookup returns CDR1 SGHTA and CDR2 FQGNSA. Trimming stripped 2 bases from V and 7 bases from J, with 15 bases between. The CDR3 sequence is 14 residues long. The CDR3 is CASSLQTREWEQYF. CDR3 nucleotide sequence: TGTGCCAGCAGCTTACAGACTCGGGAGTGGGAGCAGTACTTC.

The chain couples TRBV19 to TRBJ2-1; D might be TRBD1 (6 bases). CDR3 length equals 14 residues. The ends were cut back, 2 bases at V and 3 bases at J, with 8 bases in the middle. Germline-derived CDR1 and CDR2 are LNHDA and SQIVND (reference sequence). Here the CDR3 reads CASSIQGGYNEQFF. CDR3 DNA: TGTGCCAGTAGTATACAAGGGGGCTACAATGAGCAGTTCTTC.

This chain joins TRBV4-1 and TRBJ2-3, with 10 bases fitting TRBD2. CDR3 size: 16 residues. V lost 2 bases, J lost 2 bases, and 4 bases stayed unmatched. The germline V gene has CDR1 MGHRA and CDR2 YSYEKL. The CDR3 is CASSQWTSGNTDTQYF. In DNA form, the CDR3 reads TGCGCCAGCAGCCAATGGACTAGCGGAAACACAGATACGCAGTATTTT.

The chain is built from TRBV7-6 and TRBJ1-4, with D tentatively TRBD1 (5 bases). In germline, CDR1 is SGHVS, CDR2 FNYEAQ. The CDR3 is made up of 14 amino acids. Trimming pared 0 bases from V and 7 bases from J, leaving 9 bases between. The CDR3 protein is CASSLAGEGEKLFF. The CDR3 DNA reads as TGTGCCAGCAGCTTAGCGGGGGAGGGTGAAAAACTGTTTTTT.

The rearrangement links TRBV2 to TRBJ1-1, with 8 bases that match TRBD1. The V gene end was trimmed by 6 bases and the J gene end by 1 base; junction bases not matched to a gene: 7. Looked up from germline, CDR1 is SNHLY and CDR2 is FYNNEI. CDR3 length: 15 amino acids. CDR3 loop: CASRPVTGENTEAFF. CDR3 nucleotide sequence: TGTGCCAGCAGACCCGTGACAGGGGAGAACACTGAAGCTTTCTTT. Combining the CDR3 with reference TRBV2 and TRBJ1-1 gives the whole variable domain EPEVTQTPSHQVTQMGQEVILRCVPISNHLYFYWYRQILGQKVEFLVSFYNNEISEKSEIFDDQFSVERPDGSNFTLKIRSTKLEDSAMYFCASRPVTGENTEAFFGQGTRLTVV.

The rearrangement links TRBV5-4 to TRBJ2-7; TRBD1 aligns across 10 bases. Germline assignment: CDR1 SGHNT and CDR2 YYREEE (reference sequence). This CDR3 is 15 amino acids long. The V and J ends lost 3 bases and 4 bases, in that order; junction bases with no gene match: 7. The CDR3 sequence: CASSSVVGQGYEQYF. For the CDR3, the DNA is TGTGCCAGCAGCTCGGTGGTGGGACAGGGGTACGAGCAGTACTTC.

The chain couples TRBV27 to TRBJ2-7; the D gene is possibly TRBD2 (6 bases). CDR3 size: 14 residues. Trimming pared 0 bases from V and 6 bases from J, leaving 12 bases between. Germline CDR1 is MNHEY and CDR2 is SMNVEV (reference sequence). The DNA for the CDR3 is TGTGCCAGCAGTTTATCGAGAAGGGGAGGCGAGCAGTACTTC. It codes for CASSLSRRGGEQYF.

This chain uses TRBV6-5 with TRBJ1-5; D gene unclear. In germline, CDR1 is MNHEY, CDR2 SVGAGI. The CDR3 spans 14 residues. The V gene lost 4 bases and the J gene lost 0 bases, with 7 bases spanning the gap. DNA for the CDR3: TGTGCCAGCAGTTCACAGCCTAGCAATCAGCCCCAGCATTTT. Protein: CASSSQPSNQPQHF.

The V call is TRBV7-9, the J call TRBJ1-5; D might be TRBD1 (5 bases). This CDR3 comprises 14 residues. The V end lost 1 base, the J end lost 5 bases, and 9 bases lay between the germline ends. Germline CDR1 SEHNR, CDR2 FQNEAQ (reference sequence). Here the CDR3 reads CASSLGGGDQPQHF. The CDR3 coding sequence is TGTGCCAGCAGCTTAGGGGGGGGTGATCAGCCCCAGCATTTT.

This chain links TRBV7-9 with TRBJ1-2; 9 bases align to TRBD1. CDR1 and CDR2 from the germline V gene are SEHNR and FQNEAQ (reference sequence). The CDR3 has 16 amino acids. V gave up 2 bases and J gave up 8 bases; unmatched junction bases: 12. The CDR3 spells CASSLSWGQGSEGYTF. The DNA of the CDR3 is TGTGCCAGCAGCTTATCCTGGGGACAGGGATCGGAGGGCTACACCTTC.

This chain connects TRBV10-1 to TRBJ2-7, with unresolved D. This CDR3 is 12 amino acids long. V lost 8 bases to trimming and J lost 6 bases, with 14 bases between them. Germline CDR1 reads WNHNN; CDR2 reads SYGVQD (reference sequence). The CDR3 loop is CASRFRRGEQYF. Here the CDR3 DNA reads TGCGCCAGCCGCTTTAGGAGAGGCGAGCAGTACTTC.

The CDR3 loop is CASSKQGRSEKLFF. CDR3 bases: TGTGCCAGCAGTAAACAGGGTAGGAGCGAAAAACTGTTTTTT. The chain joins TRBV27 to TRBJ1-4; tentative D call: TRBD1 (6 bases). CDR1 is MNHEY and CDR2 is SMNVEV in the germline V gene (reference sequence). The CDR3 length is 14 residues. V was cut by 5 bases and J by 8 bases, with 15 bases left in between.

The rearrangement links TRBV6-4 to TRBJ2-1; 9 bases fit TRBD1. The CDR3 contains 13 residues. Germline trimming cut 5 bases from V and 8 bases from J; bases unmatched to any gene: 4. Germline-derived CDR1 and CDR2 are MRHNA and SNTAGT. The CDR3 spells CASSRDRDYEQFF. CDR3 in DNA: TGTGCCAGCAGTAGGGACAGGGACTATGAGCAGTTCTTC.

The chain links TRBV7-6 to TRBJ1-3; 7 bases match TRBD1. The CDR3 runs 14 residues. Germline trimming cut 4 bases from V and 8 bases from J; bases unmatched to any gene: 8. CDR1 is SGHVS, CDR2 FNYEAQ, per germline. The chain's CDR3 is CASSSGQSMDTIYF. The CDR3, as DNA: TGTGCCAGCAGCTCGGGACAGAGTATGGACACCATATATTTT. The complete variable domain, with remaining parts taken from reference TRBV7-6 and TRBJ1-3, reads GAGVSQSPRYKVTKRGQDVALRCDPISGHVSLYWYRQALGQGPEFLTYFNYEAQQDKSGLPNDRFSAERPEGSISTLTIQRTEQRDSAMYRCASSSGQSMDTIYFGEGSWLTVV.